The present TCR beta chain was sequenced within a study of CD8+ T cells in alopecia areata. Trimming pared 5 bases from V and 5 bases from J, leaving 15 bases between. This CDR3 comprises 15 residues. Germline-derived CDR1 and CDR2 are SGHTA and FQGNSA. Findings and limits, study-wide: Normal skin contains resident alphabeta T cells, and these are also sequenced in scalp samples.

Remarks on this clone: Its antigen is as yet unknown.

Extraction and reverse transcription of RNA yielded cDNA as the sequencing template. This table comes from immunoSEQ multiplex PCR, and its TCRdb copy is limited to in-frame clones, with some not included. The sample lists roughly 59,000 clones; approximately 43% were seen once. The clonotype was recovered from a human donor with alopecia areata. The sample consisted of CD8+ T cells sorted from blood, taken at week 0. The chain combines TRBV7-2 with TRBJ2-2; weak D call: TRBD1 (5 bases). The DNA for the CDR3 is TGTGCCAGCAGCCTACCCCGGACACCGACCGGGGAGCTGTTTTTT. It codes for CASSLPRTPTGELFF.